Below are 17 T cell receptor beta chains sequenced from a single sample in a study of blood T cells in healthy people across ages. Then a second PCR, running about 6 to 11 cycles, was carried out with a sample-barcoded 5' primer and a J-beta primer mix. Using its own MiXCR run on the 5' RACE reads, TCRdb lists one record per CDR3 protein. The table has 1.5 million to 1.9 million distinct CDR3 sequences, around 40% seen once. Source material: blood. Receptors were obtained from a woman between 18 and 29 years old in good health.

This clonotype has only a few counts. The chain combines TRBV12-3 or TRBV12-4 with TRBJ1-2; 8 nucleotides line up with TRBD1. This CDR3 region has 14 residues. Germline trimming cut 3 bases from V and 7 bases from J; bases unmatched to any gene: 7. Here the CDR3 reads CASSFRQGACGYTF. DNA of the CDR3: TGTGCCAGCAGTTTTAGGCAGGGGGCGTGTGGCTACACCTTC.

This rearrangement joins TRBV12-3 or TRBV12-4 to TRBJ2-5, with 7 nucleotides matching TRBD1. Germline trimming cut 5 bases from V and 4 bases from J; bases unmatched to any gene: 7. The CDR3 loop spans 14 amino acids. The CDR3 nucleotides read TGTGCCAGCAGTAACCACCGGGACAGAGAGACCCAGTACTTC. Its protein product is CASSNHRDRETQYF.

This clonotype was picked up a small number of times. The chain combines TRBV20-1 with TRBJ2-1; 7 bases agree with TRBD2. The CDR3 spans 14 residues. CDR1 is DFQATT and CDR2 is SNEGSKA in the germline V gene (reference sequence). V lost 1 base to trimming and J lost 3 bases; unmatched junction nucleotides: 3. This chain's CDR3 is CSARASGNYNEQFF. For the CDR3, the DNA is TGCAGTGCTAGAGCCAGCGGGAACTACAATGAGCAGTTCTTC.

V usage is TRBV5-1 and J usage is TRBJ2-6; D is perhaps TRBD1 (6 bases). Germline V lookup: CDR1 SGHRS, CDR2 YFSETQ. Trimming took 2 bases from V and 1 from J, leaving 16 bases between them. This CDR3 contains 18 residues. The CDR3: CASSFPPGQRSGANVLTF. CDR3 DNA sequence: TGCGCCAGCAGCTTCCCCCCGGGACAACGTTCTGGGGCCAACGTCCTGACTTTC.

This clonotype turned up a few times. DNA of the CDR3: TGCAGCGTTGGGGGACAGGGGGAAAAACTGTTTTTT. Amino acids: CSVGGQGEKLFF. The V and J genes are TRBV20-1 and TRBJ1-4; 10 nucleotides align to TRBD1. Per the germline V gene, CDR1 is DFQATT and CDR2 is SNEGSKA (reference sequence). There are 12 residues in the CDR3.

This clonotype was found a few times. The rearrangement links TRBV9 to TRBJ2-3; D is perhaps TRBD2 (5 bases). The CDR3 has 14 amino acids. V was pared by 3 bases and J by 1 base, with 9 bases between. Looked up from germline, CDR1 is SGDLS and CDR2 is YYNGEE. DNA for the CDR3: TGTGCCAGCAGCGGGATTAGCGGCACAGATACGCAGTATTTT. Residues: CASSGISGTDTQYF.

This chain joins TRBV20-1 and TRBJ1-1, with TRBD1 matching 10 bases. V gave up 3 bases and J gave up 3 bases; unmatched junction bases: 7. The CDR3 totals 15 residues. In germline, CDR1 is DFQATT, CDR2 SNEGSKA (reference sequence). In DNA, the CDR3 is TGCAGTGCTAGTGACCCCGGGACAGGGGACACTGAAGCTTTCTTT. Its translation: CSASDPGTGDTEAFF.

This clonotype has just a few counts. The genes are TRBV15 and TRBJ2-4; D may be TRBD1 or TRBD2 (6 bases each). The germline V gene encodes CDR1 LNHNV and CDR2 YYDKDF (reference sequence). V gave up 0 bases and J gave up 8 bases, with 11 bases separating them. There are 14 residues in the CDR3. The CDR3 reads CATSRDSGADIQYF. The CDR3 DNA follows: TGTGCCACCAGCAGAGATTCGGGGGCTGACATTCAGTACTTC.

The chain employs TRBV20-1 and TRBJ2-3; tentative D call: TRBD2 (5 bases). Germline V gives CDR1 DFQATT, CDR2 SNEGSKA (reference sequence). V dropped 7 bases and J dropped 4 bases, with 15 bases sitting between them. This CDR3 is built from 13 residues. In DNA, the CDR3 is TGCAGTGTCCCCAGTCCAGCGGCAGATACGCAGTATTTT. This codes for CSVPSPAADTQYF.

The CDR3 bases are TGTGCCAGCAGTTTAGTAGGGCCAACTTCACCCCTCCACTTT. Amino acid sequence: CASSLVGPTSPLHF. The chain couples TRBV12-3 or TRBV12-4 to TRBJ1-6; D gene ambiguous. The germline V and J ends were trimmed by 1 base and 9 bases, with 10 bases remaining between them. The CDR3 totals 14 residues.

Concerning this clonotype: An end of the junction differs from the germline gene, which may be a read error. This chain uses TRBV3-1 with TRBJ1-6, with D perhaps matching TRBD1 (5 bases). Germline CDR1 LGHDT, CDR2 YNNKEL (reference sequence). CDR3 size: 12 residues. This CDR3 is CAGSQGFTPLHF. The CDR3 nucleotides read TGTGCCGGCAGCCAGGGCTTTACACCCCTCCACTTT.

This clonotype was picked up a small number of times. This chain uses TRBV29-1 with TRBJ1-2, with 7 positions matching TRBD1. The V gene's germline CDR1 is SQVTM and CDR2 ANQGSEA. The V and J ends lost 6 bases and 2 bases, in that order; junction bases with no gene match: 18. This CDR3 has 17 residues. The CDR3 bases are TGCAGCGTGACTAGCCTTGGGACAGCGCTCTTAAACTATGGCTACACCTTC. Its translation is CSVTSLGTALLNYGYTF.

V is TRBV27 and J is TRBJ2-1, with 9 bases lining up with TRBD1. CDR1 is MNHEY and CDR2 is SMNVEV in the germline V gene (reference sequence). The CDR3 is made up of 14 amino acids. With 8 bases clipped from V and 7 bases from J, the junction kept 9 bases outside the gene matches. The CDR3 nucleotides are TGTGCCAGCGGCGGGACAGGGTGGAGGAATGAGCAGTTCTTC. Translation gives CASGGTGWRNEQFF.

V and J are TRBV7-9 and TRBJ1-6, with a tentative D call TRBD1 (6 bases). With 7 bases removed from V and 7 bases from J, the gap between germline ends came to 17 bases. Germline lookup yields CDR1 SEHNR and CDR2 FQNEAQ (reference sequence). The CDR3 runs 15 residues. The CDR3 nucleotides read TGTGCCAGCACTCCTAGAGGACAGACGAATTCACCCCTCCACTTT. Its translation is CASTPRGQTNSPLHF.

CDR3 in DNA: TGTGCCAGCAGTGATGGGCGGGACAGCTACGAGCAGTACTTC. It encodes CASSDGRDSYEQYF. This chain links TRBV2 with TRBJ2-7, with TRBD1 as a possible D gene (7 bases). This CDR3 spans 14 amino acids. Germline CDR1 reads SNHLY; CDR2 reads FYNNEI. With 3 bases removed from V and 3 bases from J, the gap between germline ends came to 12 bases.

CDR3 sequence: CARGTSGTSSYNEQFF. DNA for the CDR3: TGTGCCAGAGGGACTAGCGGGACCTCCTCCTACAATGAGCAGTTCTTC. The chain recombines TRBV21-1 with TRBJ2-1; the table calls TRBD2, which could not be checked here. TRBV21-1 is a documented pseudogene. The CDR3 length is 16 residues.

The chain is built from TRBV6-6 and TRBJ1-1; D is perhaps TRBD1 (5 bases). The CDR3 extends over 15 amino acids. Per the germline V gene, CDR1 is MNHNY and CDR2 is SVGAGI (reference sequence). The V end lost 3 bases, the J end lost 1 base, and 12 bases lay between the germline ends. The DNA of the CDR3 is TGTGCCAGCAGTTATGGCGGGACGGGGAACACTGAAGCTTTCTTT. Amino acids: CASSYGGTGNTEAFF.